This is a list of T cell receptor beta chains from one sample in a study of T cell changes during pregnancy in multiple sclerosis. TCRdb's table, derived via immunoSEQ multiplex PCR, lists solely in-frame clones and lacks some. The repertoire holds around 96,000 clones, with 80% to 95% as singletons. The sample here was peripheral blood, taken in the first trimester of pregnancy. All receptors derive from a female donor with multiple sclerosis, enrolled in a pregnancy study. The CDR3 runs from the conserved cysteine through the conserved F or W. Each record gives: D gene, V gene, clone size, J gene, CDR3 DNA, CDR3 protein. The D gene is left open where the match is weak. For some rows the clone size is stated as once, few or many, or as a class when expanded; others skip it.

NA,TRBV5-1,NA,TRBJ1-2,TGCGCCAGCAGCGCAGGGATCCCTGCGAATGGCTACACCTTC,CASSAGIPANGYTF
NA,TRBV2,NA,TRBJ2-6,TGTGCCAGCAGCGAAACCAGAGGCAGTTCTGGGGCCAACGTCCTGACTTTC,CASSETRGSSGANVLTF
NA,TRBV14,NA,TRBJ1-2,TGTGCCAGCAGCCAAGATCGACGAGGAGGCTACACCTTC,CASSQDRRGGYTF
NA,TRBV11-3,NA,TRBJ2-1,TGTGCCAGCAGCTTGGCACAGGGACGTAAGCAGTTCTTC,CASSLAQGRKQFF
NA,TRBV5-1,once,TRBJ2-6,TGCGCCAGCAGCGTCACAGGGGCCAACGTCCTGACTTTC,CASSVTGANVLTF
TRBD1,TRBV2,NA,TRBJ1-5,TGTGCCAGCAGTGAAGGCGCGACAGGGGCGCCTTATAGCAATCAGCCCCAGCATTTT,CASSEGATGAPYSNQPQHF
NA,TRBV6-4,NA,TRBJ2-2,TGTGCCAGCAGTGACAGGGAGGCCGGGGAGCTGTTTTTT,CASSDREAGELFF
TRBD2,TRBV13,NA,TRBJ2-5,TGTGCCAGCAGCTCTTGGCTGGGACTAGCGGAGAGCCAAGGGACCCAGTACTTC,CASSSWLGLAESQGTQYF
TRBD1,TRBV7-9,NA,TRBJ2-5,TGTGCCAGCAGCTTATCGACAGGGGTACGAGAGACCCAGTACTTC,CASSLSTGVRETQYF
NA,TRBV6-1,NA,TRBJ2-7,TGTGCCAGCAGAGCTGACAGTTTGAACGGATACTTC,CASRADSLNGYF
NA,TRBV25-1,many,TRBJ1-2,TGTGCCAGCAGTGGAAAGAAGATAGCCGGCTACACCTTC,CASSGKKIAGYTF
TRBD2,TRBV7-6,NA,TRBJ2-7,TGTGCCAGCAGTAGTAGCTGGGGCGGGGGCGAGCAGTACTTC,CASSSSWGGGEQYF
TRBD1,TRBV9,NA,TRBJ1-2,TGTGCCAGCAGCGTTGGGACAGGGCAGGGCTACACCTTC,CASSVGTGQGYTF
TRBD1,TRBV5-1,once,TRBJ2-1,TGCGCCAGCACCGGGACAGGGGGCTTCAATGAGCAGTTCTTC,CASTGTGGFNEQFF
NA,TRBV30,NA,TRBJ2-1,TGTGCCTGGAGCCTAGGGGGCAATGAGCAGTTCTTC,CAWSLGGNEQFF